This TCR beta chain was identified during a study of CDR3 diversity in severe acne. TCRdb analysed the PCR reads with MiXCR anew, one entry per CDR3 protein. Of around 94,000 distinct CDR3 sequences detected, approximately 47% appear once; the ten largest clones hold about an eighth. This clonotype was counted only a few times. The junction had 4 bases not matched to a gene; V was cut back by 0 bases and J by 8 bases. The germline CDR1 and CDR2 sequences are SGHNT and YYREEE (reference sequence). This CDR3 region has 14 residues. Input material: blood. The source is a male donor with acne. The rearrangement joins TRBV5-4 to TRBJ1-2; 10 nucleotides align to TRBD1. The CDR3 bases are TGTGCCAGCAGCTTGGGACAGGGGGCGAAAGGCTACACCTTC. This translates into CASSLGQGAKGYTF.